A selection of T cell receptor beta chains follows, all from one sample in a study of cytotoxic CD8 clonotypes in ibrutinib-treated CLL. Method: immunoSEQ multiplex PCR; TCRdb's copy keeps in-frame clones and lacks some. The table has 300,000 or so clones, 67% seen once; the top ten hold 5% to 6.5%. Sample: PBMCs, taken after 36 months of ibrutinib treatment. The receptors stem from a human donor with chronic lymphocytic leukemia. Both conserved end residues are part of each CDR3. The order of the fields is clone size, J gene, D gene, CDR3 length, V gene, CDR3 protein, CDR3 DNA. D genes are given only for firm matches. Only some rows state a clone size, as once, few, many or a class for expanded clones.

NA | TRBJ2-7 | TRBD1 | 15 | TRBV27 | CASRRGQGPTYEQYF | TGTGCCAGCAGACGTGGACAGGGGCCCACCTACGAGCAGTACTTC
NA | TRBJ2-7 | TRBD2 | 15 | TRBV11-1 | CASSLEAGGGYEQYF | TGTGCCAGCAGCTTAGAGGCGGGAGGAGGGTACGAGCAGTACTTC
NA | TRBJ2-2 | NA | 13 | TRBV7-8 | CATVTGNTGELFF | TGTGCCACCGTGACAGGGAACACCGGGGAGCTGTTTTTT
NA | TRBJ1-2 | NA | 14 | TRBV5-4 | CASSLATGNYGYTF | TGTGCCAGCAGCTTGGCCACAGGAAACTATGGCTACACCTTC
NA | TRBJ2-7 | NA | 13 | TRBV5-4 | CASRVSSSYEQYF | TGTGCCAGCCGGGTTAGCAGCTCCTACGAGCAGTACTTC
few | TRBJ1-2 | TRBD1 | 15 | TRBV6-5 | CASRPRGQGYNGYTF | TGTGCCAGCAGACCCCGTGGACAGGGGTACAATGGCTACACCTTC
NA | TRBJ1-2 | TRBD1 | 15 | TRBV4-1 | CASSRPEGADYGYTF | TGCGCCAGCAGCCGACCAGAGGGGGCGGACTATGGCTACACCTTC
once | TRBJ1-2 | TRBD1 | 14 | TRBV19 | CASMARGPNYGYTF | TGTGCCAGTATGGCCAGGGGGCCAAACTATGGCTACACCTTC
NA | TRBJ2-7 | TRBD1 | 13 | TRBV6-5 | CASSSGQGNEQYF | TGTGCCAGCAGCTCGGGACAGGGTAACGAGCAGTACTTC
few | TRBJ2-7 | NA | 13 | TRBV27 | CASSFSGAYEQYF | TGTGCCAGCAGTTTTTCCGGGGCCTACGAGCAGTACTTC
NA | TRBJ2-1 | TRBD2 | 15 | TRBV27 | CASSSGTSGYNEQFF | TGTGCCAGCAGCTCCGGGACTAGCGGTTACAATGAGCAGTTCTTC
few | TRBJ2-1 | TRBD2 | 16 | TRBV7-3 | CASSLSGAGGPHEQFF | TGTGCCAGCAGCTTAAGCGGAGCGGGGGGGCCCCATGAGCAGTTCTTC
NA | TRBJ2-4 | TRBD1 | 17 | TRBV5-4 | CASSLETGGAAKNIQYF | TGTGCCAGCAGCTTGGAGACAGGGGGCGCCGCCAAAAACATTCAGTACTTC
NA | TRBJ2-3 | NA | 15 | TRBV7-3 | CASSLMSGSPDTQYF | TGTGCCAGCAGCTTAATGAGTGGCAGCCCAGATACGCAGTATTTT
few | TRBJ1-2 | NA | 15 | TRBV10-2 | CASSESFGGVDGYTF | TGCGCCAGCAGTGAGTCGTTTGGAGGGGTCGATGGCTACACCTTC
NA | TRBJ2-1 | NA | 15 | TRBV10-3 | CAIRGEGKAHNEQFF | TGTGCCATTCGAGGAGAGGGAAAGGCCCACAATGAGCAGTTCTTC